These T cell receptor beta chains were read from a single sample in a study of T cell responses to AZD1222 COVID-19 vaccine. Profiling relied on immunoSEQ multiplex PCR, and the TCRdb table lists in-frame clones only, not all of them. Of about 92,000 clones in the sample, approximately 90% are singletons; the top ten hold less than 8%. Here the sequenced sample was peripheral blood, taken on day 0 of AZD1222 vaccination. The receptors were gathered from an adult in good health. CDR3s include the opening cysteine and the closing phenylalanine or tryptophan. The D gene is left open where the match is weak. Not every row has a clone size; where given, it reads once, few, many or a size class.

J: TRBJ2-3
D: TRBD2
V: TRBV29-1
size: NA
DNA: TGCAGCACCCCCGGGAGGGATTTT
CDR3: CSTPGRDF

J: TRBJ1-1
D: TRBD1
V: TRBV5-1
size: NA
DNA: TGCGCCAGCAGCTTGACAGGGGTCGCTTTCTTT
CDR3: CASSLTGVAFF

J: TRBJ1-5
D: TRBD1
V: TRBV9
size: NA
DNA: TGTGCCAGCAGCCTGACAGGGGGACCGCAGCCCCAGCATTTT
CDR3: CASSLTGGPQPQHF

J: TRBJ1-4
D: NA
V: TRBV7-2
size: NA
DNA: TGTGCCAGCAGCTTAGCAGGGGGGACCAGGGAAAAACTGTTTTTT
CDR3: CASSLAGGTREKLFF

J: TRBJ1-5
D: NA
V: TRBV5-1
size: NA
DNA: TGCGCCAGCAGCCCGTTGCCGGGCCCCAATCAGCCCCAGCATTTT
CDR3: CASSPLPGPNQPQHF

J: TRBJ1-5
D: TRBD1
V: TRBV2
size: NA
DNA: TGTGCCAGCAGGAGGGGGCAAGGCAATCAGCCCCAGCATTTT
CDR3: CASRRGQGNQPQHF

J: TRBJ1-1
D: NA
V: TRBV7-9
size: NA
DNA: TGTGCCAGCAGCTTCAGAGGGAACACTGAAGCTTTCTTT
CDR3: CASSFRGNTEAFF

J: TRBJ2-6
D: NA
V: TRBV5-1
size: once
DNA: TGCGCCAGCAGCCAGACAGGCTCTGGGGCCAACGTCCTGACTTTC
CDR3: CASSQTGSGANVLTF

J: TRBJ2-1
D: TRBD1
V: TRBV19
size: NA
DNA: TGTGCCAGTTCCGGGACAGGGGCCGGGAAAGGATTCTTC
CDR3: CASSGTGAGKGFF

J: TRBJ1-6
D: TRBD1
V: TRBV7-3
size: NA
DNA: TGTGCCAGCAGCTTAACGGACAGGGCTAATTCACCCCTCCACTTT
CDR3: CASSLTDRANSPLHF

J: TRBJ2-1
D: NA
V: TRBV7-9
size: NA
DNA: TGTGCCAGCAGCTTTCGGAGGGGTGCCGACAATGAGCAGTTCTTC
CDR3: CASSFRRGADNEQFF

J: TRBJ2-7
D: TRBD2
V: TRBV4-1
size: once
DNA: TGCGCCAGCAGCCCATCGGGACTAGCGGACTTTTGCGAGCAGTACTTC
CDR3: CASSPSGLADFCEQYF

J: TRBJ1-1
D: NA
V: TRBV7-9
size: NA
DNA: TGTGCCAGCAGCGTCGAAGCTAACACTGAAGCTTTCTTT
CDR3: CASSVEANTEAFF

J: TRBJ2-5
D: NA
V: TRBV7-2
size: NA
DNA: TGTGCCAGCAGCTTGAGGATGCTAGCTTCAGTGGAGACCCAGTACTTC
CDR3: CASSLRMLASVETQYF

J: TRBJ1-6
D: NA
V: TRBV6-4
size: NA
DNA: TGTGCCAGACCGGGCCCCCGGGGAACCTATAATTCACCCCTCCACTTT
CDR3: CARPGPRGTYNSPLHF

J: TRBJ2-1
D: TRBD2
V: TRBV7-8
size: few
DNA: TGTGCCAGCAGCCGGGGAGCGGGAACGTCCTACAATGAGCAGTTCTTC
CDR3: CASSRGAGTSYNEQFF

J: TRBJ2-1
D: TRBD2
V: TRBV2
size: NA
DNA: TGTGCCACCGGGACTAGCGGCCACAATGAGCAGTTCTTC
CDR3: CATGTSGHNEQFF

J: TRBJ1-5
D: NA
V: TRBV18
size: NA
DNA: TGTGCCAGCTCACCTGGGACCGAGCAGCCCCAGCATTTT
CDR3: CASSPGTEQPQHF

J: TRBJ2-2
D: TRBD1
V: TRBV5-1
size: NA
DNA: TGCGCCAGCAGCCGTGGGACAGGGGGGTACGCCGGGGAGCTGTTTTTT
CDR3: CASSRGTGGYAGELFF

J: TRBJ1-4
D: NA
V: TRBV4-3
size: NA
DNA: TGCGCCAGCAGTCGGACAGCTGGTAATGAAAAACTGTTTTTT
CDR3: CASSRTAGNEKLFF

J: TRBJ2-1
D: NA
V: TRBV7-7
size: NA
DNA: TGTGCTAGCAGCAAAGTCAGGGACCATGAGCAGTTCTTC
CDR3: CASSKVRDHEQFF

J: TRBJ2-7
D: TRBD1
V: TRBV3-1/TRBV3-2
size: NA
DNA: TGTGCCAGCAGCCTTTCCAAAAGGACAGGGCAGTTAAGCTCCTACGAGCAGTACTTC
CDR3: CASSLSKRTGQLSSYEQYF

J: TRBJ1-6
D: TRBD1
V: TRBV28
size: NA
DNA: TGTGCCAGCAGTTACCTCACAGGGGAGGCGAATTCACCCCTCCACTTT
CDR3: CASSYLTGEANSPLHF

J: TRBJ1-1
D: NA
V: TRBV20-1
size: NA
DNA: TGCAGTGCTTTTCAGGGTAAGGCTTTCTTT
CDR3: CSAFQGKAFF

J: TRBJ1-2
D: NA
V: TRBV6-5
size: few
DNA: TGTGCCAGCAGTTTCCGGGACCCACCCGGCTACACCTTC
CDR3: CASSFRDPPGYTF

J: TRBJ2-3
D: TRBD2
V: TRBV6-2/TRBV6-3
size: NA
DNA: TGTGCCAGCAGTTACGATAGTAGCGGGACCTACACAGATACGCAGTATTTT
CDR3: CASSYDSSGTYTDTQYF

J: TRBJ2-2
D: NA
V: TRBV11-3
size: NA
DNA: TGTGCCAGCAGCCTGGGCGCCGGGGAGCTGTTTTTT
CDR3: CASSLGAGELFF

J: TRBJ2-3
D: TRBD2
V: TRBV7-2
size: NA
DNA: TGTGCCAGCAGCTCCCGGACTAGCGGGGCAGATACGCAGTATTTT
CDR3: CASSSRTSGADTQYF

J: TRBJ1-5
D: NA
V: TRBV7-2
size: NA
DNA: TGTGCCAGCAGCTTTCCTAATCAGCCCCAGCATTTT
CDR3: CASSFPNQPQHF

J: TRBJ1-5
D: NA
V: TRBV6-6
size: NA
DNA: TGTGCCACCAGGCATGGGGGGGAAGATCAGCCCCAGCATTTT
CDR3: CATRHGGEDQPQHF

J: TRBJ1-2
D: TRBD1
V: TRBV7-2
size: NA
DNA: TGTGCCAGCAGCCAGAGGGACAGGGGGCACGGCTACACCTTC
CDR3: CASSQRDRGHGYTF

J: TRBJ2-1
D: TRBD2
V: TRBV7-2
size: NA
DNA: TGTGCCAGCAGCTCCTGGGCTAGCGGTAGCTCCTACAATGAGCAGTTCTTC
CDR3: CASSSWASGSSYNEQFF

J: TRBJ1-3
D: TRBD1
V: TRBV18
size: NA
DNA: TGTGCCAGCTCACCTGACAGGGCTGGAAACACCATATATTTT
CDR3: CASSPDRAGNTIYF

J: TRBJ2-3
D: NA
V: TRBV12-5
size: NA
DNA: TGTGCTAGTGGTTTAGGGGACGGGGACACAGATACGCAGTATTTT
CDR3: CASGLGDGDTDTQYF

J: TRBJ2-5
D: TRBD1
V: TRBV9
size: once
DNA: TGTGCCAGCAGCCCTCGGACAGGGGTACAGACCCAGTACTTC
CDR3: CASSPRTGVQTQYF

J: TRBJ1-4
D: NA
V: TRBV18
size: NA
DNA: TGTGCCAGCTCACCCCCAAGCGATGAAAAACTGTTTTTT
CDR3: CASSPPSDEKLFF

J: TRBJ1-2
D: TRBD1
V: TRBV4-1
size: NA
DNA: TGCGCCAGCAGCCGGGCCGGGACAGATAACTATGGCTACACCTTC
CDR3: CASSRAGTDNYGYTF

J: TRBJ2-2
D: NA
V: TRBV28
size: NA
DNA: TGTGCCAGCAGTTTAGGGGGGAGGAACACCGGGGAGCTGTTTTTT
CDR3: CASSLGGRNTGELFF

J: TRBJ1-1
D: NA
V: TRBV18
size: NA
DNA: TGTGCCAGCTCACCAATGGGGGGGGAGAACACTGAAGCTTTCTTT
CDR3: CASSPMGGENTEAFF

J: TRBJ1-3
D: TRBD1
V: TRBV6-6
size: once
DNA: TGTGCCAGCAGGACCACAGGGGGCGGTGGAAACACCATATATTTT
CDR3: CASRTTGGGGNTIYF

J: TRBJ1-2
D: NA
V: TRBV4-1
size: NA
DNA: TGCGCCAGCAGCCAAGGACGGTATGGCTACACCTTC
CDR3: CASSQGRYGYTF

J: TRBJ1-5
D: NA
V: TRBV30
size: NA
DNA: TGTGCCTGGGCTTGGGGGGATCAGCCCCAGCATTTT
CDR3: CAWAWGDQPQHF

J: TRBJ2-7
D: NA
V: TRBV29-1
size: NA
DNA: TGCAGCGTTGTCGTACAGGCAATAGGCGAGCAGTACTTC
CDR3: CSVVVQAIGEQYF

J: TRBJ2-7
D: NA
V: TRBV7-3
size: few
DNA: TGTGCCAGCAGCTTTCAAGACGAGCAGTACTTC
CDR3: CASSFQDEQYF

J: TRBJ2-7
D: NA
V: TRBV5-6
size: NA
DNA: TGTGCCAGCAGCTGGAACGAGCAGTACTTC
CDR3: CASSWNEQYF

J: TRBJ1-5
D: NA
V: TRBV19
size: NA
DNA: TGTGCCAGTAGTATAGACGCCGATCAGCCCCAGCATTTT
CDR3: CASSIDADQPQHF

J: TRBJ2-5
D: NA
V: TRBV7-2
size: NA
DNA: TGTGCCAGCAGCTCCCTATCGATGGAGACCCAGTACTTC
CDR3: CASSSLSMETQYF

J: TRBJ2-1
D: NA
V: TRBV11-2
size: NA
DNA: TGTGCCGGCTCCACCGGGCGGGAGCAGTTCTTC
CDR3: CAGSTGREQFF

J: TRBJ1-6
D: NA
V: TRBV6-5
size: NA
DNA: TGTGCCAGCACCAGGGCCTATGGTGATTCACCCCTCCACTTT
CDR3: CASTRAYGDSPLHF

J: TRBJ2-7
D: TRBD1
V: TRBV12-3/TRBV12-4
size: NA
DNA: TGTGCCAGCAGTTCCACAGGGGGCTACGAGCAGTACTTC
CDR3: CASSSTGGYEQYF

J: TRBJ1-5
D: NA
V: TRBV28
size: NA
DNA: TGTGCCAGCAGTTTAGACGGAGGGGTGTCCCAGCATTTT
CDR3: CASSLDGGVSQHF

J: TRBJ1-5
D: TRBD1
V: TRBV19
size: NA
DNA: TGTGCCAGTAGTCTCCCGGACAGGGGTAATCAGCCCCAGCATTTT
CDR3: CASSLPDRGNQPQHF

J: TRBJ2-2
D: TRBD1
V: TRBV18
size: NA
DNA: TGTGCCAGCTCACCACCGCGCGGACAGGGGCTTCTGGCCGGGGAGCTGTTTTTT
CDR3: CASSPPRGQGLLAGELFF

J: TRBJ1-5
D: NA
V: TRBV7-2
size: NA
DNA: TGTGCCAGCAGCCCAGGGTCCCTGGTTAGCAATCAGCCCCAGCATTTT
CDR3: CASSPGSLVSNQPQHF